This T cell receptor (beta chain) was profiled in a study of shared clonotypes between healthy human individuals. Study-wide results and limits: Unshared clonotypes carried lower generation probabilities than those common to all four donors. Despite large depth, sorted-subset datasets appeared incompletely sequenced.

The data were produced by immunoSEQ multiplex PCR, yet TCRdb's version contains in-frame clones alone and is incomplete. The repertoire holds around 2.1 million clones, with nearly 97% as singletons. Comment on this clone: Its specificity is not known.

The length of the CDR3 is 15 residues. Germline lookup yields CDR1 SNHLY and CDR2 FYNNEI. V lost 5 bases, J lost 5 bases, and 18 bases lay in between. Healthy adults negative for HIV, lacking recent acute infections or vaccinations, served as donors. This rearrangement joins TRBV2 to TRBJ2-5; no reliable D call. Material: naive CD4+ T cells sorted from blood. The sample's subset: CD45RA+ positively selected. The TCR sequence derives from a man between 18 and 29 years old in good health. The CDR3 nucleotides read TGTGCCAGCAGTACAAGCAAGGGAACGTGGGAGACCCAGTACTTC. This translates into CASSTSKGTWETQYF.